Detailed here is one TCR beta chain. The data were obtained in a study of technical replicates of blood from a handful of donors. The CDR3 extends over 15 amino acids. V shed 1 base and J shed 0 bases, with 10 bases lying between them. Germline V gene sequence: CDR1 SGDLS, CDR2 YYNGEE. Profiling relied on immunoSEQ multiplex PCR, and the TCRdb table lists in-frame clones only, not all of them. The profile shows more than 70,000 clones, roughly 96% of them singletons. Specimen: T cells isolated from PBMCs. This TCR was sampled from a human donor in good health. V and J are TRBV9 and TRBJ1-2, with no clear D. The CDR3 DNA follows: TGTGCCAGCAGCGTATCGGGTGTGGCTAACTATGGCTACACCTTC. Protein product: CASSVSGVANYGYTF.